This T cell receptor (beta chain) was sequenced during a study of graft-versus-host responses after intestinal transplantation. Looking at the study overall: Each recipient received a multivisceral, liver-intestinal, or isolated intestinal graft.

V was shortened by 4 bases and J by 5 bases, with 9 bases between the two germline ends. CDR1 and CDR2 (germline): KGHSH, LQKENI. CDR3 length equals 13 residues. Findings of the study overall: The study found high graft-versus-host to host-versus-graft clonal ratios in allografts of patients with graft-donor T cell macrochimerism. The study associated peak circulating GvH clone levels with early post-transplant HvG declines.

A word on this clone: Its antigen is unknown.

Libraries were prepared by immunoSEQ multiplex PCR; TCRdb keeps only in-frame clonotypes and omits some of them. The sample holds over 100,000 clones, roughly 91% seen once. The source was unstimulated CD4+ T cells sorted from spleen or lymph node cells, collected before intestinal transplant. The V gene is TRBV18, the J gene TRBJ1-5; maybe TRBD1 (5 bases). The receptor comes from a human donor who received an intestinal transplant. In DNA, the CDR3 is TGTGCCAGCTCACGGGGCTACGATCAGCCCCAGCATTTT. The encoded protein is CASSRGYDQPQHF.